These 5 T cell receptor beta chains share one sample of origin, sequenced in a study of T cells in localized non-small cell lung cancer (dated by TCRdb to 2018 to 2020). Libraries were prepared through the immunoSEQ multiplex PCR assay. TCRdb re-hosts the immuneACCESS table, in-frame sequences only. Its copies lack some clones; in the studies checked, an unresolved V gene accounts for under half of them, and the cause for the rest is not known. The sample includes 55,000 to 75,000 clones, with roughly 90% observed a single time. 15% to 20% of the sample rests with the top ten. Source: peripheral blood, taken before any cancer treatment. These TCRs come from a man aged 35-69 years with stage I lung adenocarcinoma.

This clone was observed a single time. The CDR3 reads CASSRRLAARNEQFF. As DNA, the CDR3 is TGTGCCAGCAGTCGTCGGCTAGCGGCGCGCAATGAGCAGTTCTTC. The chain has TRBV27 and TRBJ2-1; 7 nucleotides line up with TRBD2. Losses at the gene ends were 5 bases for V and 6 bases for J; bases not matched to a gene: 10. The CDR3 totals 15 residues. Germline V gene lookup returns CDR1 MNHEY and CDR2 SMNVEV (reference sequence).

The chain uses TRBV19 and TRBJ1-2; D is ambiguous. The CDR3 sequence is 14 residues long. Germline values: CDR1 LNHDA, CDR2 SQIVND (reference sequence). V was clipped by 3 bases and J by 4 bases, with 12 bases between them. The CDR3 region is CASSMPPAAYGYTF. The CDR3 region has the DNA TGTGCCAGTAGTATGCCCCCCGCGGCCTATGGCTACACCTTC.

The V gene is TRBV9, the J gene TRBJ2-2; 7 bases fit TRBD1. Germline CDR1 SGDLS, CDR2 YYNGEE. CDR3 size: 16 residues. The V gene end was trimmed by 7 bases and the J gene end by 2 bases; junction bases not matched to a gene: 11. CDR3 sequence: CASGLPGTDNTGELFF. CDR3 nucleotide sequence: TGTGCCAGCGGTCTCCCCGGGACAGATAACACCGGGGAGCTGTTTTTT. The full variable domain, its missing parts supplied by reference TRBV9 and TRBJ2-2, is DSGVTQTPKHLITATGQRVTLRCSPRSGDLSVYWYQQSLDQGLQFLIQYYNGEERAKGNILERFSAQQFPDLHSELNLSSLELGDSALYFCASGLPGTDNTGELFFGEGSRLTVL.

The V gene is TRBV23-1, the J gene TRBJ2-3; D might be TRBD2 (5 bases). TRBV23-1 is recorded as an ORF, its role being uncertain. The CDR3 spans 19 residues. The germline V and J ends were trimmed by 4 bases and 0 bases, with 23 bases remaining between them. The CDR3 region has the DNA TGCGCCAGCAGTCCGGACTGGCCCGGGTGGTTGGGCAGCACAGATACGCAGTATTTT. This sequence encodes CASSPDWPGWLGSTDTQYF.

This sequence joins TRBV28 and TRBJ2-1; D perhaps matches TRBD2 (6 bases). The germline gives CDR1 MDHEN, CDR2 SYDVKM. V gave up 3 bases and J gave up 2 bases, with 11 bases separating them. The length of the CDR3 is 15 residues. The CDR3 reads CASSFGGNTYNEQFF. The CDR3 nucleotides are TGTGCCAGCAGTTTTGGGGGGAACACCTACAATGAGCAGTTCTTC.